The 28 T cell receptor beta chains in this list originate from one sample, sequenced in a study of T cell repertoires in cytomegalovirus infection. These TCRs are of unknown antigen specificity. TCRdb recomputed calls from the reads with MiXCR, one row per CDR3 protein. The sample yields a few hundred thousand distinct CDR3 sequences, about 33% seen once. The specimen comprised cultured PBMCs, sampled from culture after CMV antigen stimulation. These receptor sequences come from a human donor in good health (CMV status not recorded). Some clones in this sample may be carry-over from other donors' samples.

This clonotype was seen a few times. The chain combines TRBV2 with TRBJ2-1; TRBD2 matches at 7 bases. This CDR3 is built from 15 residues. Unmatched junction bases numbered 6, after V lost 3 bases and J lost 4 bases. CDR1 and CDR2 (germline): SNHLY, FYNNEI. The CDR3 DNA reads as TGTGCCAGCAGTGAGCGGCTAGCGGTTTACAATGAGCAGTTCTTC. Protein sequence: CASSERLAVYNEQFF.

This clonotype was seen only a few times. The chain couples TRBV7-8 to TRBJ1-3; D possibly corresponds to TRBD1 (6 bases). Trimming removed 0 bases at V and 4 bases at J, with 13 bases between. The length of the CDR3 is 16 residues. The germline V gene encodes CDR1 SGHVS and CDR2 FQNEAQ. The CDR3 nucleotides read TGTGCCAGCAGCTTAGCCGGCAGGGGAAGGGGAAACACCATATATTTT. The encoded protein is CASSLAGRGRGNTIYF.

The table lists this clonotype with a few counts. The V and J genes are TRBV7-2 and TRBJ1-2; 8 bases are a match to TRBD1. V was clipped by 4 bases and J by 8 bases; unmatched bases: 12. The CDR3 extends over 15 amino acids. The germline CDR1 and CDR2 sequences are SGHTA and FQGNSA. CDR3 in amino acids: CASSSQFRGPGGYTF. CDR3 coding DNA: TGTGCCAGCAGCTCCCAGTTCAGGGGGCCCGGAGGCTACACCTTC.

This clonotype was counted between two and nine times. CDR3 nucleotides: TGTGCCAGCAGCCCCCGAGCAGGGGCGATAGACACTGAAGCTTTCTTT. This codes for CASSPRAGAIDTEAFF. The genes are TRBV11-2 and TRBJ1-1, with D possibly TRBD1 on 6 matching bases. Germline V gene data show CDR1 as SGHAT and CDR2 as FQNNGV. The CDR3 has 16 residues. V dropped 5 bases and J dropped 3 bases, with 19 bases sitting between them.

V gene TRBV5-1 combines with J gene TRBJ2-7, with D hard to call. The CDR3 is made up of 14 amino acids. The V gene lost 4 bases and the J gene lost 0 bases, with 11 bases spanning the gap. CDR1 SGHRS and CDR2 YFSETQ come from the germline V gene. The CDR3 DNA is TGCGCCAGCAGCGGGCAAATGAGCTCCTACGAGCAGTACTTC. Its protein is CASSGQMSSYEQYF.

This chain joins TRBV12-3 or TRBV12-4 and TRBJ2-1; D not certain. The V and J ends lost 5 bases and 6 bases respectively, with 17 bases between them. The CDR3 covers 15 residues. CDR3 sequence (DNA): TGTGCCAGCAGTCACCTACGGGCCCGCAGCAATGAGCAGTTCTTC. Translation: CASSHLRARSNEQFF.

The J gene is TRBJ2-3, the V gene TRBV10-3; D not certain. Germline V CDR1 and CDR2: ENHRY, SYGVKD. The CDR3 totals 14 residues. Between the trimmed V and J ends, which lost 2 bases and 6 bases, there was a span of 12 bases. The CDR3 loop is CAISERPTPDTQYF. The DNA for the CDR3 is TGTGCCATCAGTGAGAGGCCGACCCCGGATACGCAGTATTTT.

This clonotype was seen only a few times. V is TRBV18 and J is TRBJ2-5; 14 bases map to TRBD2. Germline CDR1 and CDR2: KGHSH and LQKENI. V lost 8 bases to trimming and J lost 4 bases; unmatched junction nucleotides: 9. The CDR3 loop spans 16 amino acids. The CDR3 DNA is TGTGCCAGCCGCCCTGGGACTAGCGGGAGTGGAGAGACCCAGTACTTC. It specifies CASRPGTSGSGETQYF.

J is TRBJ2-3 and V is TRBV11-2; D perhaps matches TRBD2 (5 bases). The CDR3 has 14 residues. Per germline, CDR1 SGHAT and CDR2 FQNNGV. V dropped 4 bases and J dropped 1 base, with 9 bases sitting between them. The CDR3 is CASSSRARTDTQYF. DNA of the CDR3: TGTGCCAGCAGCTCGAGGGCCCGCACAGATACGCAGTATTTT.

The chain combines TRBV11-2 with TRBJ1-2; 7 bases map to TRBD1. After removal of 1 base from V and 7 bases from J, the junction contained 3 bases not matched to a gene. Germline CDR1 is SGHAT and CDR2 is FQNNGV. The length of the CDR3 is 13 residues. As DNA, the CDR3 is TGTGCCAGCAGCTTAGGCAGGGGGGGTGGCTACACCTTC. It is translated as CASSLGRGGGYTF.

This chain links TRBV6-1 with TRBJ1-4; no reliable D call. Germline V lookup: CDR1 MNHNS, CDR2 SASEGT. Trimming shortened V by 5 bases and J by 0 bases, and 10 bases separated the two germline ends. The CDR3 totals 15 residues. In DNA form, the CDR3 reads TGTGCCAGCAGTTCCCCCGGGTCAACTAATGAAAAACTGTTTTTT. This codes for CASSSPGSTNEKLFF.

The chain recombines TRBV27 with TRBJ2-1; 8 nucleotides agree with TRBD1. V was clipped by 6 bases and J by 7 bases; unmatched bases: 8. Germline-derived CDR1 and CDR2 are MNHEY and SMNVEV (reference sequence). The CDR3 is 14 amino acids. CDR3 DNA: TGTGCCAGCAGCCTGGGACAGGCCGAGAATGAGCAGTTCTTC. Translated, it gives CASSLGQAENEQFF.

The CDR3 nucleotides read TGCAGCGTTGGGTGGGGAGCTTTCTTT. Amino acid sequence: CSVGWGAFF. The rearrangement links TRBV29-1 to TRBJ1-1; the D is unclear. Germline V CDR1 and CDR2: SQVTM, ANQGSEA. The length of the CDR3 is 9 residues. V lost 4 bases and J 10 bases, leaving 7 bases between the germline ends.

This clonotype was detected many times. The rearrangement joins TRBV7-2 to TRBJ1-1; the D is unclear. The CDR3 is 16 residues long. Germline values: CDR1 SGHTA, CDR2 FQGNSA. The V and J ends lost 1 base and 6 bases respectively, with 18 bases between them. This chain's CDR3 is CASSLDEGSVSPEAFF. CDR3 sequence (DNA): TGTGCCAGCAGCTTAGATGAAGGGTCCGTCTCGCCTGAAGCTTTCTTT.

This clonotype was recorded only once. CDR3 nucleotides: TGTGCCACCAGTGATATGTACAGGGCTCCAGCCGGGGAGCTGTTTTTT. Amino acids: CATSDMYRAPAGELFF. The V call is TRBV24-1, the J call TRBJ2-2, with D possibly being TRBD1 (6 bases). This CDR3 is 16 amino acids long. Trimming took off 3 bases at V and 6 bases at J, with 16 bases between the two ends. Germline loops: CDR1 KGHDR, CDR2 SFDVKD.

The V call is TRBV10-3, the J call TRBJ2-1; 10 bases fit TRBD2. Germline trimming cut 2 bases from V and 13 bases from J; bases unmatched to any gene: 5. The CDR3 spans 13 residues. CDR1 is ENHRY, CDR2 SYGVKD, per germline. The CDR3 region has the DNA TGTGCCATCAGTGAGCTCCAGCGGGAGGGCCAGTTCTTC. Its translation is CAISELQREGQFF.

This chain links TRBV4-2 with TRBJ2-1; D unclear. Germline values: CDR1 LGHNA, CDR2 YNFKEQ. The CDR3 consists of 16 residues. V was clipped by 1 base and J by 8 bases, with 18 bases between them. CDR3 nucleotides: TGTGCCAGCAGCCAAGGTGCGTTGATGGCTAGGGATGAGCAGTTCTTC. It specifies CASSQGALMARDEQFF.

This clonotype showed up many times. The genes are TRBV6-2 or TRBV6-3 and TRBJ2-5; the match to TRBD1 covers 9 bases. The ends lost 0 bases at V and 1 base at J; junction bases unmatched: 3. The CDR3 is made up of 16 amino acids. Germline assignment: CDR1 MNHEY and CDR2 SVGEGT. The CDR3 DNA is TGTGCCAGCAGTTACTCCGGGACAGGGAGCCAAGAGACCCAGTACTTC. Translation: CASSYSGTGSQETQYF.

The chain carries TRBV11-1 and TRBJ2-7, with a possible D match to TRBD1 (5 bases). CDR3 length: 14 amino acids. With 1 base removed from V and 3 bases from J, the gap between germline ends came to 10 bases. Germline loops: CDR1 SGHAT, CDR2 FQDESV (reference sequence). CDR3 sequence: CASSLVGHHYEQYF. CDR3 DNA sequence: TGTGCCAGCAGCTTAGTCGGACACCACTACGAGCAGTACTTC.

This clonotype was detected only a few times. Here the CDR3 reads CASSQDGQGNQPQHF. CDR3 sequence (DNA): TGCGCCAGCAGCCAAGACGGACAGGGGAATCAGCCCCAGCATTTT. This chain links TRBV4-1 with TRBJ1-5; the match to TRBD1 covers 9 bases. From germline, CDR1 is MGHRA and CDR2 YSYEKL. This CDR3 spans 15 amino acids. With 0 bases clipped from V and 4 bases from J, the junction kept 1 base outside the gene matches.

The chain couples TRBV4-1 to TRBJ2-3; no definite D call. CDR3 length: 12 amino acids. Germline lookup yields CDR1 MGHRA and CDR2 YSYEKL. Trimming cost V 3 bases and J 6 bases, with 7 bases left between them. The CDR3 is CASSHVGDTQYF. The CDR3 DNA is TGCGCCAGCAGCCATGTTGGGGATACGCAGTATTTT.

This clonotype was counted only a few times. V is TRBV7-9 and J is TRBJ2-1; a weak D match, TRBD2 (6 bases). This CDR3 is built from 15 residues. Germline assignment: CDR1 SEHNR and CDR2 FQNEAQ (reference sequence). V was trimmed by 7 bases and J by 0 bases, leaving 13 bases between them. CDR3 sequence: CASNSYGGSYNEQFF. The CDR3 nucleotides are TGTGCCAGCAACTCATACGGGGGCTCCTACAATGAGCAGTTCTTC.

This clonotype has a count of ten or more. This sequence joins TRBV6-5 and TRBJ1-1, with 7 bases fitting TRBD1. CDR3 length: 12 residues. V was clipped by 5 bases and J by 8 bases; unmatched bases: 5. The germline CDR1 and CDR2 sequences are MNHEY and SVGAGI. CDR3 loop: CASSRNRGEAFF. The CDR3 DNA follows: TGTGCCAGCAGTAGAAACAGGGGCGAAGCTTTCTTT.

The sample holds many counts of this clonotype. The CDR3 reads CASRPTSGNTGELFF. In DNA form, the CDR3 reads TGTGCCAGCAGGCCTACTAGCGGAAACACCGGGGAGCTGTTTTTT. V is TRBV7-2 and J is TRBJ2-2, with 8 bases lining up with TRBD2. The junction had 5 bases not matched to a gene; V was cut back by 6 bases and J by 2 bases. The CDR3 has 15 amino acids. Germline V CDR1 and CDR2: SGHTA, FQGNSA.

This clonotype was seen only a few times. V and J are TRBV20-1 and TRBJ1-5; D is unresolved. This CDR3 contains 12 residues. V was trimmed by 5 bases and J by 4 bases, leaving 9 bases between them. Germline V gene lookup returns CDR1 DFQATT and CDR2 SNEGSKA (reference sequence). CDR3 nucleotides: TGCAGTGCTGCACGCTCAAATCAGCCCCAGCATTTT. Amino acids: CSAARSNQPQHF.

V usage is TRBV4-1 and J usage is TRBJ2-1; 9 nucleotides line up with TRBD2. CDR3 length: 19 residues. Germline assignment: CDR1 MGHRA and CDR2 YSYEKL. V lost 4 bases and J lost 2; bases outside the gene matches: 15. The CDR3: CASSPHSTSGGIPYNEQFF. In nucleotides, the CDR3 is TGCGCCAGCAGCCCCCACTCCACCAGCGGGGGGATACCCTACAATGAGCAGTTCTTC.

This clonotype was picked up many times. The CDR3 is CASSESLAVYNEQFF. The CDR3 DNA is TGTGCCAGCAGTGAAAGTCTAGCGGTCTACAATGAGCAGTTCTTC. The V call is TRBV6-1, the J call TRBJ2-1; 7 bases line up with TRBD2. With V trimmed by 2 bases and J by 3 bases, 4 bases remained unmatched. Per the germline V gene, CDR1 is MNHNS and CDR2 is SASEGT. The CDR3 covers 15 residues.

This clonotype was counted only a few times. The chain links TRBV15 to TRBJ2-7; 8 bases are shared with TRBD1. The CDR3 runs 15 residues. The germline V gene has CDR1 LNHNV and CDR2 YYDKDF (reference sequence). V lost 3 bases, J lost 3 bases, and 7 bases stayed unmatched. The CDR3 is CATSRAPGTGYEQYF. The CDR3, as DNA: TGTGCCACCAGCAGGGCACCGGGGACAGGCTACGAGCAGTACTTC.